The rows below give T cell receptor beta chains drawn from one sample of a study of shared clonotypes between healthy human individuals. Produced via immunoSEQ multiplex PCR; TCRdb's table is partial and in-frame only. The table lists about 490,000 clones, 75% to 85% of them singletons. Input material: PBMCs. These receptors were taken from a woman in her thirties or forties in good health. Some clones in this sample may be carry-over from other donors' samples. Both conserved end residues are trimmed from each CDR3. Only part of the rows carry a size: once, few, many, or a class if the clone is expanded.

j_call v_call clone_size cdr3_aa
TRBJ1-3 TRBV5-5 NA ASSSTVTGNTIY
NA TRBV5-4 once ASSPGGLAGGPQTGELF
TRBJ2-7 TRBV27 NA ASSPSGPTYEQY
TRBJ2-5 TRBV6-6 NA ASRGFEETQY
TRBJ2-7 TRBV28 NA ASNRRQGAYEQY
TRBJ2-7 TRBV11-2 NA ASRPLRGINSYEQY
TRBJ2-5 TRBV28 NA ASSFNFPRGETQY
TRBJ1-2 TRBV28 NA ASSFNRGNGYT
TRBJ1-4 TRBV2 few ASSFIPGTNEKLF
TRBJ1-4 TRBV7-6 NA ASSSGYEYNEKLF
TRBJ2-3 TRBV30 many AWRSVWDTQY
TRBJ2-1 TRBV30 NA AWGARNEQF
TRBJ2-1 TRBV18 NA ASSLATPTISYNEQF
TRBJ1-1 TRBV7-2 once ASSLVGPGTMNTEAF
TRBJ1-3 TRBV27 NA ASKIAGSGNTIY
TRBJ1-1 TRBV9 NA ASGGAEDTEAF
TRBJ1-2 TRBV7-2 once ASSSGQGARGCT
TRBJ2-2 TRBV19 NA ASSAWTGEDGELF
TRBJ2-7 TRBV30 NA AWSALRYRTDYEQY
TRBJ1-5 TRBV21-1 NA ASNTESYSNQPQH
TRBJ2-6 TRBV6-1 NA ASSEGQSGANVLT
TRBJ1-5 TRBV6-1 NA ASSQGQVQPQH
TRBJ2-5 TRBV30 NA AWRQGSGETQY
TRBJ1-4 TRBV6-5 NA ASSYRTGGNEKLF
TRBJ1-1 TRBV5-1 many ASSPTVGYTEAF
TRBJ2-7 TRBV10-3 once AISESGAYSYEQY
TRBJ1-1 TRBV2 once ASSVRTQNTEAF
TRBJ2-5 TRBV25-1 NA ASRGTGAQETQY
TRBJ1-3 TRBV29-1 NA SVNVVSGNTIY
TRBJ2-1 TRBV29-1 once SVNGGPDEQF
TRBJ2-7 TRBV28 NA ASPPLQLAGPRGYEQY
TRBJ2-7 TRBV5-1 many ASSLGSSGSYEQY
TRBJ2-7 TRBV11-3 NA ASSLSPTSLYEQY
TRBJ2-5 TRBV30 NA AWSFQAGQETQY
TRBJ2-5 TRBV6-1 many ASSDSGSIETQY
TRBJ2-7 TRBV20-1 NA SASQQNEQY
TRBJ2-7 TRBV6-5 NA ASSSWDGSSYEQY